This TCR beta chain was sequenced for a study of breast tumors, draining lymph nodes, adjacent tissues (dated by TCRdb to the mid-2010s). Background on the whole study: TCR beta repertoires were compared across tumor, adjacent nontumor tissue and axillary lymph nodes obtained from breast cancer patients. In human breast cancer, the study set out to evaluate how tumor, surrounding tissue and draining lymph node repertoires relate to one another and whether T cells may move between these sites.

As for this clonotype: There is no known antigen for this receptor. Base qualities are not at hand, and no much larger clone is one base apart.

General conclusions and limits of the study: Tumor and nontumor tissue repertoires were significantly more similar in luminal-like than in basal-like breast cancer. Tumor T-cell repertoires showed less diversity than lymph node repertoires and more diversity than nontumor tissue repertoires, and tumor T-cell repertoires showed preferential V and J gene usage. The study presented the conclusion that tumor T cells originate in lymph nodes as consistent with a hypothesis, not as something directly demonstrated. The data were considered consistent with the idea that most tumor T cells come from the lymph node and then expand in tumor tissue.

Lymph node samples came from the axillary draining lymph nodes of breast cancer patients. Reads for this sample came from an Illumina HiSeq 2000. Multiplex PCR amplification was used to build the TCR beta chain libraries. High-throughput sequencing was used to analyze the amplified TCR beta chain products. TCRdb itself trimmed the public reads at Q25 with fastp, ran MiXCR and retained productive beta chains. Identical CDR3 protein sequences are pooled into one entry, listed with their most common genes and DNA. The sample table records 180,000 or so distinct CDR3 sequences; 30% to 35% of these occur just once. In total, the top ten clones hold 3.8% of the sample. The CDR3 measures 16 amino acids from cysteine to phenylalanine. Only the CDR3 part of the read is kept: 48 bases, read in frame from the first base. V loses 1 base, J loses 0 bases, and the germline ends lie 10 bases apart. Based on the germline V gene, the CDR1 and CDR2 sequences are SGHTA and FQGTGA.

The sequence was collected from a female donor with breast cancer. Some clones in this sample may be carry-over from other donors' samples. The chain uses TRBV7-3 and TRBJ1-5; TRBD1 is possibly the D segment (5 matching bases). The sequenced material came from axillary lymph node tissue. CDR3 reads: CASSLRGLTSNQPQHF. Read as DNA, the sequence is TGTGCCAGCAGCTTAAGGGGCCTTACTAGCAATCAGCCCCAGCATTTT.